Listed below are T cell receptor beta chains from one sample, sequenced in a study of T cell responses to AZD1222 COVID-19 vaccine. Here immunoSEQ multiplex PCR was the method, and the copy in TCRdb shows in-frame clones only, minus some. There are roughly 180,000 clones in the sample; about 85% occur only once, and about 2.8% lies in the top ten. Material: peripheral blood, obtained on day 0 of AZD1222 vaccination. The receptors originated from an adult in good health. Both conserved end residues are part of each CDR3. Each record gives: CDR3 length, V gene, clone size, J gene, D gene, CDR3 DNA, CDR3 protein. D genes are given only for firm matches. For some rows the clone size is stated as once, few or many, or as a class when expanded; others skip it.

19	TRBV11-2	-	TRBJ2-7	-	TGTGCCAGCAGCACCTTCGGGGGACGGAGTACATATTTTCCCTACGAGCAGTACTTC	CASSTFGGRSTYFPYEQYF
14	TRBV10-3	-	TRBJ1-2	TRBD1	TGTGCCATCGGGACAGGGCACCTAGACTATGGCTACACCTTC	CAIGTGHLDYGYTF
13	TRBV27	-	TRBJ1-5	-	TGTGCCAGCAGTTTATGGGTAAATCAGCCCCAGCATTTT	CASSLWVNQPQHF
13	TRBV29-1	-	TRBJ1-1	TRBD1	TGCAGCGGCCAGGGGGGGGGAAACACTGAAGCTTTCTTT	CSGQGGGNTEAFF
13	TRBV7-8	-	TRBJ1-2	-	TGTGCCAGCAGCCTAGCGGGGGGTTTTGGCTACACCTTC	CASSLAGGFGYTF
16	TRBV28	-	TRBJ2-3	TRBD2	TGTGCCAGCAGTTTCAGTCCGGGACTAGCTTCAGATACGCAGTATTTT	CASSFSPGLASDTQYF
16	TRBV28	-	TRBJ1-2	-	TGTGCCAGCAGTTCTATGGGGTCGGGGGAAGGCTATGGCTACACCTTC	CASSSMGSGEGYGYTF
13	TRBV5-5	-	TRBJ1-1	-	TGTGCCAGCAGCTTGGACGGTTACACTGAAGCTTTCTTT	CASSLDGYTEAFF
14	TRBV19	-	TRBJ1-4	-	TGTGCCAGTAGTTTAGCAGGGATTGGTGAAAAACTGTTTTTT	CASSLAGIGEKLFF
13	TRBV6-1	once	TRBJ1-2	-	TGTGCCAGCAGTGATGAGATTTATAATGGCTACACCTTC	CASSDEIYNGYTF